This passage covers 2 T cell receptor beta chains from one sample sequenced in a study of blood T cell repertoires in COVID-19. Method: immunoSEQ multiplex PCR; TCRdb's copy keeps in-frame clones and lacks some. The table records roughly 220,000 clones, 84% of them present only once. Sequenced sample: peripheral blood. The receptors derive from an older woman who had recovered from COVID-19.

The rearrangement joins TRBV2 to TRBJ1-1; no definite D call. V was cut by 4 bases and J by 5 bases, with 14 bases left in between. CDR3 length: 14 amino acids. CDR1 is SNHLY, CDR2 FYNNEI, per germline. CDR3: CASSAGVLRTEAFF. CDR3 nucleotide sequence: TGTGCCAGCAGTGCCGGGGTCCTAAGGACTGAAGCTTTCTTT.

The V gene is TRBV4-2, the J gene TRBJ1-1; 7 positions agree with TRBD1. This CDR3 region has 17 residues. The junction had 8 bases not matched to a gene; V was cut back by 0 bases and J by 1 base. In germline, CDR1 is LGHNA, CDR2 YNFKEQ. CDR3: CASSQDTRPGGNTEAFF. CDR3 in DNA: TGTGCCAGCAGCCAAGACACCCGGCCAGGGGGGAACACTGAAGCTTTCTTT.